This TCR beta chain was recorded in a study of identical twins. Findings of the study overall: These conclusions were based on statistical analysis (cross-sectional, not following the same donors).

Unique molecular identifiers were present on cDNA, and template switching added a universal primer site. MiXCR was run by TCRdb on the 5' RACE reads, yielding one entry per CDR3 protein. The sample has approximately 680,000 distinct CDR3 sequences; 7.1% are singletons. Germline V gene sequence: CDR1 SGHRS, CDR2 YFSETQ. CDR3 size: 15 residues. V shed 4 bases and J 5 bases; nucleotides not matched to a gene: 11. To note about this clonotype: What it binds is unknown.

The sample also formed part of further work on yellow fever vaccine responses in identical twins.

This receptor was obtained from a woman between 18 and 30 years old in good health. Sample: PBMCs. The V and J genes are TRBV5-1 and TRBJ2-7; TRBD2 aligns across 8 bases. The CDR3 region is CASSPGGAGVDEQYF. CDR3 in DNA: TGCGCCAGCAGCCCGGGGGGAGCGGGAGTCGACGAGCAGTACTTC. Full variable domain (rest looked up from reference TRBV5-1 and TRBJ2-7): KAGVTQTPRYLIKTRGQQVTLSCSPISGHRSVSWYQQTPGQGLQFLFEYFSETQRNKGNFPGRFSGRQFSNSRSEMNVSTLELGDSALYLCASSPGGAGVDEQYFGPGTRLTVT.